Shown below are 21 T cell receptor beta chains from a single sample sequenced in a study of T cells in Graves' hyperthyroidism and ophthalmopathy. Amplified regions were TCR beta CDR3 sequences from RNA transcripts. The primer set for the first-round RT-PCR of the TCR CDR3 was HTBI. TCRdb redid the calling of the multiplex PCR reads with MiXCR, one entry per CDR3 protein. The sample holds about 460,000 distinct CDR3 sequences, less than 25% seen once. Sequencing used blood. The receptor set was obtained from a woman in her seventies with Graves' ophthalmopathy.

In this sample, this clonotype turned up a few times. The chain has TRBV30 and TRBJ1-2; 10 bases are shared with TRBD1. The CDR3 is made up of 13 amino acids. CDR1 is GTSNPN and CDR2 is SVGIG in the germline V gene (reference sequence). Trimming cost V 1 base and J 7 bases; bases outside gene matches: 3. The CDR3 sequence: CAWSGQGAGGYTF. CDR3 bases: TGTGCCTGGAGTGGACAGGGGGCAGGTGGCTACACCTTC. The full variable domain, rest sourced from reference TRBV30 and TRBJ1-2, is SQTIHQWPATLVQPVGSPLSLECTVEGTSNPNLYWYRQAAGRGLQLLFYSVGIGQISSEVPQNLSASRPQDRQFILSSKKLLLSDSGFYLCAWSGQGAGGYTFGSGTRLTVV.

The V gene is TRBV6-2 or TRBV6-3, the J gene TRBJ1-2; 10 bases agree with TRBD1. The CDR3 spans 14 residues. Per the germline V gene, CDR1 is MNHEY and CDR2 is SVGEGT. The ends lost 4 bases at V and 10 bases at J; junction bases unmatched: 9. CDR3 residues: CASSLSGQGRAYTF. The CDR3 DNA reads as TGTGCCAGCAGTTTATCGGGACAGGGGAGAGCCTACACCTTC.

This clonotype was seen at least ten times. The chain recombines TRBV27 with TRBJ1-1, with no clear D. V lost 5 bases and J lost 4, with 20 bases in between. The CDR3 sequence is 16 residues long. Germline CDR1 reads MNHEY; CDR2 reads SMNVEV (reference sequence). CDR3 region: CASSPYLTGSGTEAFF. For the CDR3, the DNA is TGTGCCAGCAGTCCCTACCTCACGGGGAGCGGCACTGAAGCTTTCTTT.

J is TRBJ2-2 and V is TRBV2; 7 nucleotides align to TRBD2. With 6 bases clipped from V and 5 bases from J, the junction kept 9 bases outside the gene matches. The germline V gene has CDR1 SNHLY and CDR2 FYNNEI. The CDR3 covers 15 residues. For the CDR3, the DNA is TGTGCCAGCAGAGGGACTATGGGGAGAACCGGGGAGCTGTTTTTT. Translating it yields CASRGTMGRTGELFF.

Many counts were recorded for this clonotype. The gene calls are TRBV28 and TRBJ2-1; 8 nucleotides line up with TRBD2. Germline V gene lookup returns CDR1 MDHEN and CDR2 SYDVKM. This CDR3 region has 15 residues. J gave up 7 bases and V 6 bases, and 11 bases lay outside the gene matches. In DNA, the CDR3 is TGTGCCAGCAGGCCTGGAGGGGCGGGGGGAAATGAGCAGTTCTTC. This codes for CASRPGGAGGNEQFF.

The rearrangement joins TRBV10-3 to TRBJ1-4; no clear D gene. The CDR3 sequence is 13 residues long. The V gene lost 11 bases and the J gene lost 4 bases, with 14 bases spanning the gap. The germline gives CDR1 ENHRY, CDR2 SYGVKD. CDR3 nucleotide sequence: TGTGCCGCCAGTGGAAGGTTTAATGAAAAACTGTTTTTT. Its translation is CAASGRFNEKLFF.

The V and J genes are TRBV4-2 and TRBJ2-3; 9 bases line up with TRBD1. This CDR3 is 16 amino acids long. From germline, CDR1 is LGHNA and CDR2 YNFKEQ. After removal of 3 bases from V and 8 bases from J, the junction contained 12 bases not matched to a gene. As DNA, the CDR3 is TGTGCCAGCAGCCATTGGGGACAGGGTACCCCCGGTACGCAGTATTTT. Its protein product is CASSHWGQGTPGTQYF.

This clonotype has just one count. V usage is TRBV5-1 and J usage is TRBJ2-2, with 8 bases that match TRBD1. Trimming cost V 7 bases and J 4 bases; bases outside gene matches: 9. Germline-derived CDR1 and CDR2 are SGHRS and YFSETQ. The CDR3 extends over 15 amino acids. The CDR3 here is CASDHGTGVTGELFF. The CDR3 nucleotides are TGCGCCAGCGACCACGGGACAGGTGTCACCGGGGAGCTGTTTTTT.

This clonotype was seen more than once but under ten times. The chain couples TRBV5-1 to TRBJ2-7, with 7 bases that match TRBD1. The germline V gene has CDR1 SGHRS and CDR2 YFSETQ. The ends lost 3 bases at V and 4 bases at J; junction bases unmatched: 4. This CDR3 is built from 13 residues. As DNA, the CDR3 is TGCGCCAGCAGCTGGACAGGAAATTACGAGCAGTACTTC. It specifies CASSWTGNYEQYF. Full variable domain (missing parts from reference TRBV5-1 and TRBJ2-7): KAGVTQTPRYLIKTRGQQVTLSCSPISGHRSVSWYQQTPGQGLQFLFEYFSETQRNKGNFPGRFSGRQFSNSRSEMNVSTLELGDSALYLCASSWTGNYEQYFGPGTRLTVT.

In this sample, this clonotype turned up many times. This chain joins TRBV2 and TRBJ1-2; 7 bases agree with TRBD1. The CDR3 sequence is 13 residues long. Trimming cost V 8 bases and J 3 bases; bases outside gene matches: 6. Germline CDR1 and CDR2: SNHLY and FYNNEI. The CDR3 loop reads CASQVTGDYGYTF. CDR3 DNA sequence: TGTGCCAGCCAGGTTACAGGGGACTATGGCTACACCTTC. Variable domain in full (rest from reference TRBV2 and TRBJ1-2): EPEVTQTPSHQVTQMGQEVILRCVPISNHLYFYWYRQILGQKVEFLVSFYNNEISEKSEIFDDQFSVERPDGSNFTLKIRSTKLEDSAMYFCASQVTGDYGYTFGSGTRLTVV.

This chain connects TRBV5-1 to TRBJ2-5; D not resolved. The germline CDR1 and CDR2 sequences are SGHRS and YFSETQ. The CDR3 spans 12 residues. V dropped 1 base and J dropped 6 bases, with 7 bases sitting between them. The CDR3 sequence: CASSLHSKTQYF. In DNA, the CDR3 is TGCGCCAGCAGCTTGCATTCGAAGACCCAGTACTTC.

The gene calls are TRBV7-3 and TRBJ2-1, with a weak D call TRBD2 (5 bases). Germline V gives CDR1 SGHTA, CDR2 FQGTGA. Trimming removed 2 bases at V and 6 bases at J, with 14 bases between. CDR3 length equals 15 residues. Here the CDR3 reads CASSLLGGPGNEQFF. The CDR3 nucleotides are TGTGCCAGCAGCTTACTTGGAGGTCCCGGCAATGAGCAGTTCTTC.

This clonotype was counted ten times or more. The rearrangement links TRBV12-3 or TRBV12-4 to TRBJ1-1; 9 nucleotides agree with TRBD1. The CDR3 is 14 residues long. Trimming removed 4 bases from V and 5 bases from J; junction bases left unmatched: 5. The CDR3 nucleotides are TGTGCCAGCAGTTACAGGGGGCAGATGACTGAAGCTTTCTTT. Its protein is CASSYRGQMTEAFF.

This clonotype showed up just once. The rearrangement joins TRBV9 to TRBJ2-3; 8 nucleotides align to TRBD2. The V gene's germline CDR1 is SGDLS and CDR2 YYNGEE. This CDR3 is built from 14 residues. V shed 2 bases, J shed 4 bases, and the junction held 3 bases outside the gene matches. CDR3 nucleotide sequence: TGTGCCAGCAGCGTTAGCGGGAATTCAGATACGCAGTATTTT. It specifies CASSVSGNSDTQYF.

This chain uses TRBV5-1 with TRBJ2-7; D is ambiguous. Between the trimmed V and J ends, which lost 0 bases and 1 base, there was a span of 11 bases. This CDR3 has 15 residues. Germline V gene data show CDR1 as SGHRS and CDR2 as YFSETQ. CDR3 sequence reads: CASSLGAGPSYEQYF. CDR3 bases: TGCGCCAGCAGCTTGGGGGCAGGCCCTTCCTACGAGCAGTACTTC.

With regard to this clonotype: This sequence may be a read error, since a much larger clone differs from it by one base. The chain couples TRBV10-3 to TRBJ1-1; 8 nucleotides align to TRBD1. CDR3 size: 14 residues. Trimming took 5 bases from V and 1 from J; bases not matched to a gene: 3. Per germline, CDR1 ENHRY and CDR2 SYGVKD. CDR3 amino acids: CAISPGTGNTEAFF. The CDR3 nucleotides read TGTGCCATCAGTCCCGGGACAGGGAACACTGAAGCTTTCTTT.

This chain links TRBV20-1 with TRBJ2-1; TRBD2 matches at 9 bases. The CDR3 has 14 residues. V gave up 2 bases and J gave up 4 bases; unmatched junction bases: 3. The V gene's germline CDR1 is DFQATT and CDR2 SNEGSKA (reference sequence). CDR3 nucleotide sequence: TGCAGTGCTAGATCTGCGGGAGGGTACAATGAGCAGTTCTTC. It specifies CSARSAGGYNEQFF.

This clonotype occurred a few times. The J gene is TRBJ2-7, the V gene TRBV19; 9 nucleotides agree with TRBD1. There are 16 residues in the CDR3. The germline CDR1 and CDR2 sequences are LNHDA and SQIVND (reference sequence). With V trimmed by 5 bases and J by 2 bases, 10 bases remained unmatched. The CDR3 sequence is CASSPPSGTGTYEQYF. CDR3 coding DNA: TGTGCCAGTAGTCCCCCGTCGGGGACAGGGACCTACGAGCAGTACTTC.

The chain links TRBV20-1 to TRBJ2-5; 9 bases map to TRBD1. The CDR3 extends over 14 amino acids. Germline lookup yields CDR1 DFQATT and CDR2 SNEGSKA (reference sequence). J was trimmed by 5 bases and V by 6 bases; bases with no gene match: 10. This chain's CDR3 is CSAAGTGPWETQYF. In nucleotides, the CDR3 is TGCAGTGCGGCCGGGACAGGGCCATGGGAGACCCAGTACTTC.

As to this clonotype: A much larger clone differs from this one at a single base, so this may be a read error. This chain links TRBV27 with TRBJ2-7; D is ambiguous. The germline V gene has CDR1 MNHEY and CDR2 SMNVEV (reference sequence). CDR3 length: 13 residues. V was shortened by 8 bases and J by 2 bases, with 13 bases between the two germline ends. In DNA form, the CDR3 reads TGTGCCAGCTCTCGGCACATACCCTACGAGCAGTACTTC. This translates into CASSRHIPYEQYF.

In its sample, this clonotype was seen a few times. The chain uses TRBV27 and TRBJ1-2; the D is unclear. Germline CDR1 reads MNHEY; CDR2 reads SMNVEV (reference sequence). Trimming stripped 2 bases from V and 7 bases from J, with 17 bases between. CDR3 length: 15 residues. Here the CDR3 reads CASSLEGRGPIGYTF. The CDR3 region has the DNA TGTGCCAGCAGTTTAGAGGGCCGAGGCCCCATTGGCTACACCTTC.